The 8 T cell receptor beta chains presented below share a single source sample, sequenced in a study of cytomegalovirus exposure and HLA in healthy donors. This PCR relied on a set of 60 Vbeta primers and 13 Jbeta primers. Measured with immunoSEQ multiplex PCR; TCRdb has only the in-frame clones, and not every one. The sample has roughly 180,000 clones, approximately 80% seen once. The sequencing input was PBMCs. The receptors stem from a young woman in good health and CMV-seropositive.

The genes are TRBV10-3 and TRBJ1-5; D is unclear. Per the germline V gene, CDR1 is ENHRY and CDR2 is SYGVKD. Deletions cut 0 bases from V and 9 bases from J, with 6 bases between. There are 12 residues in the CDR3. CDR3 nucleotide sequence: TGTGCCATCAGTGAGTCGTATAGGCCCCAGCATTTT. Its translation is CAISESYRPQHF.

The rearrangement links TRBV18 to TRBJ2-7; D is unresolved. CDR1 KGHSH and CDR2 LQKENI come from the germline V gene. The CDR3 consists of 13 residues. V was pared by 2 bases and J by 4 bases, with 9 bases between. The chain's CDR3 is CASSPGPSYEQYF. The CDR3, as DNA: TGTGCCAGCTCACCAGGGCCTTCATACGAGCAGTACTTC.

This rearrangement joins TRBV19 to TRBJ2-3, with D maybe TRBD1 (6 bases). CDR1 is LNHDA, CDR2 SQIVND, per germline (reference sequence). The CDR3 sequence is 15 residues long. The V end was cut by 6 bases, the J end by 0 bases, with 13 bases between. The chain's CDR3 is CASRPTGLSTDTQYF. CDR3 DNA: TGTGCCAGTAGACCCACAGGGTTAAGCACAGATACGCAGTATTTT.

The chain couples TRBV29-1 to TRBJ1-1; 9 bases fit TRBD1. Trimming took 6 bases from V and 1 from J; bases not matched to a gene: 6. Germline V gives CDR1 SQVTM, CDR2 ANQGSEA. The CDR3 is made up of 14 amino acids. This CDR3 reads CSVDTGQGNTEAFF. CDR3 in DNA: TGCAGCGTCGACACGGGACAGGGGAACACTGAAGCTTTCTTT.

This sequence joins TRBV27 and TRBJ2-7; TRBD1 matches at 9 bases. V shed 2 bases and J 5 bases; nucleotides not matched to a gene: 1. Germline CDR1 and CDR2: MNHEY and SMNVEV (reference sequence). The CDR3 is made up of 13 amino acids. CDR3 bases: TGTGCCAGCAGTTTAGGACAGGGGAACGAGCAGTACTTC. It codes for CASSLGQGNEQYF.

This clone was picked up a small number of times. The chain employs TRBV5-4 and TRBJ2-7, with D perhaps matching TRBD2 (6 bases). Germline CDR1 reads SGHNT; CDR2 reads YYREEE (reference sequence). The CDR3 runs to 15 residues. Trimming pared 4 bases from V and 0 bases from J, leaving 14 bases between. The CDR3 region has the DNA TGTGCCAGCAGCACTGGGACTGGCAGCTCCTACGAGCAGTACTTC. Translation gives CASSTGTGSSYEQYF.

V usage is TRBV5-6 and J usage is TRBJ2-2; 7 bases align to TRBD1. The CDR3 extends over 17 amino acids. V gave up 4 bases and J gave up 2 bases; unmatched junction bases: 11. The germline CDR1 and CDR2 sequences are SGHDT and YYEEEE. The CDR3 sequence is CASSPLTGQRNTGELFF. In DNA, the CDR3 is TGTGCCAGCAGCCCCTTGACGGGACAGAGAAACACCGGGGAGCTGTTTTTT.

This clone was detected a few times. The CDR3 DNA follows: TGCGCCAGCAAGAGCTCCCGTAGCGGGGGGGCGGAGACCCAGTACTTC. This encodes CASKSSRSGGAETQYF. The chain employs TRBV5-1 and TRBJ2-5, with TRBD2 matching 11 bases. The V gene's germline CDR1 is SGHRS and CDR2 YFSETQ. With V trimmed by 6 bases and J by 5 bases, 12 bases remained unmatched. The CDR3 totals 16 residues.